A selection of T cell receptor beta chains follows, all from one sample in a study of T cells in Graves' hyperthyroidism and ophthalmopathy. TCRdb reanalysed the multiplex PCR reads using MiXCR and keeps one entry per CDR3 protein. The repertoire has 240,000 or so distinct CDR3 sequences, 15% to 20% of them found once; the top ten carry approximately 30%. The sample taken for sequencing was blood. All receptors come from a woman in her late teens or twenties with Graves' ophthalmopathy. The CDR3 runs from the conserved cysteine through the conserved F or W. The D gene is left open where the match is weak. The size field is filled for only some rows; it gives once, few, many or a size class.

d_call: NA
j_call: TRBJ2-7
v_call: TRBV12-3/TRBV12-4
clone_size: many
cdr3_nt: TGTGCCAGCAGTTTAAGACGGGGGGCTTACGAGCAGTACTTC
cdr3_aa: CASSLRRGAYEQYF

d_call: TRBD1
j_call: TRBJ1-1
v_call: TRBV7-9
clone_size: many
cdr3_nt: TGTGCCAGCAGCCGAGGGCCGGGACAGGGAAGGGACACTGAAGCTTTCTTT
cdr3_aa: CASSRGPGQGRDTEAFF

d_call: NA
j_call: TRBJ1-3
v_call: TRBV12-3/TRBV12-4
clone_size: many
cdr3_nt: TGTGCCAGCAGTTCGCAGGTTATCTCTGGAAACACCATATATTTT
cdr3_aa: CASSSQVISGNTIYF

d_call: TRBD1
j_call: TRBJ2-6
v_call: TRBV19
clone_size: few
cdr3_nt: TGTGCCAGCGGACAGGGAAGCTCTGGGGCCAACGTCCTGACTTTC
cdr3_aa: CASGQGSSGANVLTF

d_call: NA
j_call: TRBJ1-2
v_call: TRBV6-1
clone_size: many
cdr3_nt: TGTGCCAGCAGTCCCAATGGGGGCTACACCTTC
cdr3_aa: CASSPNGGYTF

d_call: NA
j_call: TRBJ1-2
v_call: TRBV19
clone_size: many
cdr3_nt: TGTGCCAGTCAGGACAGACTTCGCTATGGCTACACCTTC
cdr3_aa: CASQDRLRYGYTF

d_call: NA
j_call: TRBJ1-1
v_call: TRBV20-1
clone_size: many
cdr3_nt: TGCAGTGCCGTGGTGGGGGGGGGCGACACTGAAGCTTTCTTT
cdr3_aa: CSAVVGGGDTEAFF

d_call: TRBD2
j_call: TRBJ2-3
v_call: TRBV11-2
clone_size: many
cdr3_nt: TGTGCCAGCAGCGGGACTAGCGGGGGTTCATATACGCAGTATTTT
cdr3_aa: CASSGTSGGSYTQYF

d_call: TRBD1
j_call: TRBJ1-6
v_call: TRBV27
clone_size: NA
cdr3_nt: TGTGCCAGCAGTTTATACCCCGTGGGACAGGGTAATTCACCCCTCCACTTT
cdr3_aa: CASSLYPVGQGNSPLHF

d_call: TRBD1
j_call: TRBJ2-7
v_call: TRBV20-1
clone_size: many
cdr3_nt: TGCAGTGCTAACATTCCGGGACAGGGGAAAGTCTACGAGCAGTACTTC
cdr3_aa: CSANIPGQGKVYEQYF

d_call: TRBD1
j_call: TRBJ1-3
v_call: TRBV15
clone_size: many
cdr3_nt: TGTGCCACCAGCAGACGTAAACAGGGGTATTCTGGAAACACCATATATTTT
cdr3_aa: CATSRRKQGYSGNTIYF

d_call: TRBD2
j_call: TRBJ2-3
v_call: TRBV27
clone_size: many
cdr3_nt: TGTGCCAGCAGTTTGATCGCGGGAGGGCCCAGCACAGATACGCAGTATTTT
cdr3_aa: CASSLIAGGPSTDTQYF

d_call: NA
j_call: TRBJ2-7
v_call: TRBV7-2
clone_size: many
cdr3_nt: TGTGCCAGCAGCTTAGCTGGGACGGATGCCTACGAGCAGTACTTC
cdr3_aa: CASSLAGTDAYEQYF

d_call: NA
j_call: TRBJ1-3
v_call: TRBV4-1
clone_size: NA
cdr3_nt: TGCGCCAGCAGCCGGGCCTCTGGAAACACCATATATTTT
cdr3_aa: CASSRASGNTIYF

d_call: TRBD1
j_call: TRBJ1-5
v_call: TRBV6-1
clone_size: many
cdr3_nt: TGTGCCAGCAGTTATCAGGGGGCGGGTCAGCCCCAGCATTTT
cdr3_aa: CASSYQGAGQPQHF

d_call: TRBD1
j_call: TRBJ1-2
v_call: TRBV29-1
clone_size: many
cdr3_nt: TGCAGCGGATACAGGGGGTCCGATGGCTACACCTTC
cdr3_aa: CSGYRGSDGYTF

d_call: TRBD1
j_call: TRBJ1-5
v_call: TRBV6-2/TRBV6-3
clone_size: many
cdr3_nt: TGTGCCAGCAGTTCCTGGGACAGGGAAGATCAGCCCCAGCATTTT
cdr3_aa: CASSSWDREDQPQHF

d_call: NA
j_call: TRBJ2-1
v_call: TRBV27
clone_size: many
cdr3_nt: TGTGCCAGCAGCCCAGGGTGGCAGGGGCGTGATGAGCAGTTCTTC
cdr3_aa: CASSPGWQGRDEQFF

d_call: NA
j_call: TRBJ2-7
v_call: TRBV30
clone_size: many
cdr3_nt: TGTGCCTGGGGACTCCTAGGGTACGAGCAGTACTTC
cdr3_aa: CAWGLLGYEQYF

d_call: NA
j_call: TRBJ1-2
v_call: TRBV29-1
clone_size: many
cdr3_nt: TGCAGCGCCCAGCAAACGACCGCAGATGGCTACACCTTC
cdr3_aa: CSAQQTTADGYTF

d_call: NA
j_call: TRBJ2-7
v_call: TRBV4-3
clone_size: few
cdr3_nt: TGCGCCAGCAGCCAGTCGACCCCGGGGGAGCAGTACTTC
cdr3_aa: CASSQSTPGEQYF

d_call: NA
j_call: TRBJ2-5
v_call: TRBV7-2
clone_size: many
cdr3_nt: TGTGCCAGCAGCGCCTCCCGTAGCGGCGTACATCAAGAGACCCAGTACTTC
cdr3_aa: CASSASRSGVHQETQYF

d_call: NA
j_call: TRBJ1-1
v_call: TRBV13
clone_size: many
cdr3_nt: TGTGCCAGCAGCCCCCAAAGAACTGAAGCTTTCTTT
cdr3_aa: CASSPQRTEAFF

d_call: TRBD1
j_call: TRBJ2-2
v_call: TRBV18
clone_size: NA
cdr3_nt: TGTGCCAGCTCACCGTCATCGAATACAGGGGAGACCCGGGAGCTGTTTTTT
cdr3_aa: CASSPSSNTGETRELFF

d_call: NA
j_call: TRBJ1-1
v_call: TRBV9
clone_size: NA
cdr3_nt: TGTGCCAGCAGCGCCGGGACTGGTGAAGCTTTCTTT
cdr3_aa: CASSAGTGEAFF

d_call: NA
j_call: TRBJ2-7
v_call: TRBV11-2
clone_size: many
cdr3_nt: TGTGCCAGCAGCTCTCATGTCGGGTACGAGCAGTACTTC
cdr3_aa: CASSSHVGYEQYF

d_call: NA
j_call: TRBJ1-2
v_call: TRBV28
clone_size: many
cdr3_nt: TGTGCCAGCAGTTGGGAACGTCAGTACACACCTAACTATGGCTACACCTTC
cdr3_aa: CASSWERQYTPNYGYTF

d_call: NA
j_call: TRBJ1-5
v_call: TRBV15
clone_size: many
cdr3_nt: TGTGCCACCAGCAGCCTCTCGAAAGGCCAGCCCCAGCATTTT
cdr3_aa: CATSSLSKGQPQHF

d_call: NA
j_call: TRBJ1-1
v_call: TRBV3-1
clone_size: many
cdr3_nt: TGTGCCAGCAGCCAATACCGGGACACATTCTCTGAAGCTTTCTTT
cdr3_aa: CASSQYRDTFSEAFF

d_call: TRBD2
j_call: TRBJ2-3
v_call: TRBV9
clone_size: many
cdr3_nt: TGTGCCAGCAGCGTAGCGGGACTAGGCACAGATACGCAGTATTTT
cdr3_aa: CASSVAGLGTDTQYF

d_call: NA
j_call: TRBJ2-6
v_call: TRBV7-9
clone_size: NA
cdr3_nt: TGTGCCAGCAGCTCCGGGACAACTGGGGCCAACGTCCTGACTTTC
cdr3_aa: CASSSGTTGANVLTF

d_call: TRBD2
j_call: TRBJ2-1
v_call: TRBV5-1
clone_size: many
cdr3_nt: TGCGCCAGCAGCCTGACTAGCGGGGGGGCCTATGAGCAGTTCTTC
cdr3_aa: CASSLTSGGAYEQFF

d_call: TRBD2
j_call: TRBJ2-2
v_call: TRBV12-3/TRBV12-4
clone_size: many
cdr3_nt: TGTGCCAGCAGTTTAAGTAGGATTCTAGCGGGCACCGGGGAGCTGTTTTTT
cdr3_aa: CASSLSRILAGTGELFF

d_call: TRBD2
j_call: TRBJ2-1
v_call: TRBV14
clone_size: few
cdr3_nt: TGTGCCAGCAGCCCTCCAAGGATGACTAGCCTCCACAATGAGCAGTTCTTC
cdr3_aa: CASSPPRMTSLHNEQFF

d_call: NA
j_call: TRBJ2-1
v_call: TRBV15
clone_size: many
cdr3_nt: TGTGCCACCAGCACAAGCCTAAGAACAGGCAATGAGCAGTTCTTC
cdr3_aa: CATSTSLRTGNEQFF

d_call: NA
j_call: TRBJ1-4
v_call: TRBV4-1
clone_size: many
cdr3_nt: TGCGCCAGCAGCCAACTAAACATGGGATTTTCTGAAAAACTGTTTTTT
cdr3_aa: CASSQLNMGFSEKLFF

d_call: NA
j_call: TRBJ2-5
v_call: TRBV28
clone_size: many
cdr3_nt: TGTGCCAGCAGTCCCCGTTTCAGTGAGGAGACCCAGTACTTC
cdr3_aa: CASSPRFSEETQYF

d_call: NA
j_call: TRBJ1-2
v_call: TRBV3-1
clone_size: many
cdr3_nt: TGTGCCAGTCAACAGGGTAACTATGGCTACACCTTC
cdr3_aa: CASQQGNYGYTF

d_call: NA
j_call: TRBJ1-3
v_call: TRBV28
clone_size: many
cdr3_nt: TGTGCCAGCAGTTTTGGCAGCTCTGGAAACACCATATATTTT
cdr3_aa: CASSFGSSGNTIYF

d_call: TRBD2
j_call: TRBJ2-7
v_call: TRBV4-1
clone_size: many
cdr3_nt: TGCGCCAGCAGCCAAGTCACTAGCGGTTCCTACGAGCAGTACTTC
cdr3_aa: CASSQVTSGSYEQYF

d_call: NA
j_call: TRBJ1-3
v_call: TRBV11-3
clone_size: NA
cdr3_nt: TGTGCCAGCAGCCAAGGTCCGTTCCCTGGAAACACCATATATTTT
cdr3_aa: CASSQGPFPGNTIYF

d_call: TRBD1
j_call: TRBJ1-5
v_call: TRBV28
clone_size: many
cdr3_nt: TGTGCCAGCAGTCCTCTGGGACAGTATAGCAATCAGCCCCAGCATTTT
cdr3_aa: CASSPLGQYSNQPQHF

d_call: TRBD2
j_call: TRBJ2-1
v_call: TRBV28
clone_size: NA
cdr3_nt: TGTGCCAGCAGTTTTAGGGCTAGCGGGAAAGAACAGTTCTTC
cdr3_aa: CASSFRASGKEQFF

d_call: NA
j_call: TRBJ2-7
v_call: TRBV20-1
clone_size: few
cdr3_nt: TGCAGTGCTAGAGGCTATGACGGGGGAACCTACGAGCAGTACTTC
cdr3_aa: CSARGYDGGTYEQYF

d_call: NA
j_call: TRBJ1-2
v_call: TRBV5-5
clone_size: many
cdr3_nt: TGTGCCAGCAGCTTGGCCGGGAAGATGGGCTATGGCTACACCTTC
cdr3_aa: CASSLAGKMGYGYTF

d_call: NA
j_call: TRBJ2-1
v_call: TRBV7-9
clone_size: many
cdr3_nt: TGTGCCAGCAGCTTAGTTCGTATCGCCTACAATGAGCAGTTCTTC
cdr3_aa: CASSLVRIAYNEQFF

d_call: TRBD2
j_call: TRBJ2-2
v_call: TRBV12-3/TRBV12-4
clone_size: many
cdr3_nt: TGTGCCAGCAGTTTAATCGTAGCGGGGATGGGCACCGGGGAGCTGTTTTTT
cdr3_aa: CASSLIVAGMGTGELFF

d_call: NA
j_call: TRBJ1-5
v_call: TRBV20-1
clone_size: many
cdr3_nt: TGCAGTGCTAGAGGTTGGGGTAATCAGCCCCAGCATTTT
cdr3_aa: CSARGWGNQPQHF

d_call: TRBD1
j_call: TRBJ1-1
v_call: TRBV4-2
clone_size: many
cdr3_nt: TGTGCCAGCAGCCAAATATGGACAGGGGCCCTCATGAACACTGAAGCTTTCTTT
cdr3_aa: CASSQIWTGALMNTEAFF

d_call: TRBD2
j_call: TRBJ2-3
v_call: TRBV7-6
clone_size: many
cdr3_nt: TGTGCCAGCAGCTCAAGTCGAGCGGGGTCCACAGATACGCAGTATTTT
cdr3_aa: CASSSSRAGSTDTQYF

d_call: NA
j_call: TRBJ1-1
v_call: TRBV7-3
clone_size: many
cdr3_nt: TGTGCCAGCAGCTCATTGGGGGGGGGGTCTGAAGCTTTCTTT
cdr3_aa: CASSSLGGGSEAFF

d_call: TRBD2
j_call: TRBJ2-1
v_call: TRBV12-3/TRBV12-4
clone_size: many
cdr3_nt: TGTGCCAGCAGTTTAACTCGCGGGGGGGTTTACAATGAGCAGTTCTTC
cdr3_aa: CASSLTRGGVYNEQFF

d_call: NA
j_call: TRBJ1-1
v_call: TRBV30
clone_size: many
cdr3_nt: TGTGCCTGGACCCGACGAGGGGGAAACACTGAAGCTTTCTTT
cdr3_aa: CAWTRRGGNTEAFF

d_call: NA
j_call: TRBJ1-3
v_call: TRBV5-1
clone_size: NA
cdr3_nt: TGCGCCAGCAGCGCTGGCTCTGGAAACACCATATATTTT
cdr3_aa: CASSAGSGNTIYF

d_call: NA
j_call: TRBJ2-3
v_call: TRBV5-5
clone_size: many
cdr3_nt: TGTGCCAGCAGCCCAAGGACGGCCGAACTCACAGATACGCAGTATTTT
cdr3_aa: CASSPRTAELTDTQYF

d_call: TRBD2
j_call: TRBJ2-3
v_call: TRBV3-1
clone_size: many
cdr3_nt: TGTGCCAGCAGCACCTTCAGCGGGGGGGCCACAGATACGCAGTATTTT
cdr3_aa: CASSTFSGGATDTQYF

d_call: TRBD2
j_call: TRBJ2-1
v_call: TRBV28
clone_size: many
cdr3_nt: TGTGCCAGCAGTTCCCACACCCGACAGAAAAGCGGGAGTGACCATGAGCAGTTCTTC
cdr3_aa: CASSSHTRQKSGSDHEQFF

d_call: NA
j_call: TRBJ1-4
v_call: TRBV4-1
clone_size: few
cdr3_nt: TGCGCCAGCAGCGAGCGGGGACATACTAATGAAAAACTGTTTTTT
cdr3_aa: CASSERGHTNEKLFF

d_call: TRBD1
j_call: TRBJ2-7
v_call: TRBV14
clone_size: many
cdr3_nt: TGTGCCAGCAGCCATTGGGACAGAAACTACGAGCAGTACTTC
cdr3_aa: CASSHWDRNYEQYF

d_call: NA
j_call: TRBJ1-2
v_call: TRBV20-1
clone_size: many
cdr3_nt: TGCAGTGCCCCCTTGACTACGTATGGCTACACCTTC
cdr3_aa: CSAPLTTYGYTF